Shown below are 11 T cell receptor beta chains from a single sample sequenced in a study of OX40 agonist ivuxolimab in advanced cancers. Clones were read by immunoSEQ multiplex PCR, and TCRdb kept only the in-frame ones, dropping some. This sample yields approximately 30,000 clones, of which about 90% are seen a single time; roughly a third belongs to the top ten. This sample comprised CD4+ or CD8+ T cells sorted from blood, obtained in a trial of the OX40 agonist ivuxolimab. Receptor source: an adult with an advanced solid tumor such as melanoma, head and neck, liver or kidney cancer.

The table lists this clone with a count of one. The chain links TRBV29-1 to TRBJ2-1, with D unclear. V shed 2 bases and J shed 7 bases, with 12 bases lying between them. The germline gives CDR1 SQVTM, CDR2 ANQGSEA. The CDR3 runs 13 residues. DNA for the CDR3: TGCAGCGTTGAACCCCCCGCCGAGAATGAGCAGTTCTTC. Translation gives CSVEPPAENEQFF.

The CDR3 here is CATEGRINEQFF. In nucleotides, the CDR3 is TGTGCCACAGAGGGACGGATCAATGAGCAGTTCTTC. The chain employs TRBV15 and TRBJ2-1; TRBD1 or TRBD2 may be the D gene (5 bases each). The CDR3 runs 12 residues. Deletions cut 9 bases from V and 6 bases from J, with 12 bases between. CDR1 is LNHNV, CDR2 YYDKDF, per germline (reference sequence).

This chain links TRBV6-5 with TRBJ1-1, with no clear D. The CDR3 runs to 14 residues. CDR1 is MNHEY and CDR2 is SVGAGI in the germline V gene. V was cut by 5 bases and J by 1 base, with 11 bases left in between. The CDR3 sequence: CASSGFLRNTEAFF. CDR3 nucleotide sequence: TGTGCCAGCAGTGGATTCCTTCGGAACACTGAAGCTTTCTTT.

V usage is TRBV5-6 and J usage is TRBJ1-4; D might be TRBD1 (5 bases). This CDR3 is 15 amino acids long. V was shortened by 3 bases and J by 0 bases, with 9 bases between the two germline ends. CDR1 is SGHDT and CDR2 is YYEEEE in the germline V gene. CDR3 in DNA: TGTGCCAGCAGCTGGGGGACGCCAACTAATGAAAAACTGTTTTTT. It encodes CASSWGTPTNEKLFF.

This chain uses TRBV7-9 with TRBJ2-2; 12 bases align to TRBD2. Germline V gives CDR1 SEHNR, CDR2 FQNEAQ (reference sequence). The ends lost 1 base at V and 3 bases at J; junction bases unmatched: 6. The CDR3 loop spans 18 amino acids. The CDR3 coding sequence is TGTGCCAGCAGCTTAGTGACTAGCGGGAGTTTTGACACCGGGGAGCTGTTTTTT. Its translation is CASSLVTSGSFDTGELFF.

The chain carries TRBV9 and TRBJ1-2, with no clear D. Per the germline V gene, CDR1 is SGDLS and CDR2 is YYNGEE. The CDR3 has 16 residues. The germline V and J ends were trimmed by 0 bases and 7 bases, with 19 bases remaining between them. This CDR3 reads CASSVDPVERTGGYTF. The CDR3 DNA sequence: TGTGCCAGCAGCGTAGACCCCGTGGAGCGAACGGGTGGCTACACCTTC.

The V call is TRBV11-2, the J call TRBJ2-3; D remains ambiguous. The CDR3 totals 12 residues. Germline V gives CDR1 SGHAT, CDR2 FQNNGV. V lost 5 bases to trimming and J lost 3 bases, with 6 bases between them. The CDR3 protein is CASSLGTDTQYF. CDR3 sequence (DNA): TGTGCCAGCAGCCTAGGGACAGATACGCAGTATTTT.

The chain employs TRBV7-9 and TRBJ2-3; 14 bases are a match to TRBD2. The CDR3 contains 16 residues. CDR1 is SEHNR and CDR2 is FQNEAQ in the germline V gene (reference sequence). V dropped 4 bases and J dropped 10; count of bases not matched to a gene: 10. This CDR3 is CASSSEMGLAGVSQYF. CDR3 bases: TGTGCCAGCAGCTCGGAAATGGGACTAGCGGGAGTTTCGCAGTATTTT.

This chain links TRBV5-6 with TRBJ2-7; 10 bases agree with TRBD2. Losses at the gene ends were 4 bases for V and 7 bases for J; bases not matched to a gene: 11. The CDR3 has 15 amino acids. Germline-derived CDR1 and CDR2 are SGHDT and YYEEEE. The CDR3 loop reads CASSPTLAGVIEQYF. CDR3 bases: TGTGCCAGCAGCCCTACTCTAGCGGGAGTTATAGAGCAGTACTTC.

This chain joins TRBV4-3 and TRBJ1-2; D perhaps matches TRBD1 (6 bases). Germline CDR1 LGHNA, CDR2 YSLEER. V was cut by 1 base and J by 7 bases, with 10 bases left in between. This CDR3 is built from 13 residues. The CDR3 is CASSQVRGAGYTF. The DNA of the CDR3 is TGCGCCAGCAGCCAAGTGCGGGGGGCTGGCTACACCTTC.

V usage is TRBV7-6 and J usage is TRBJ2-7, with 14 bases matching TRBD2. The CDR3 runs to 18 residues. Germline CDR1 reads SGHVS; CDR2 reads FNYEAQ. Unmatched junction bases numbered 10, after V lost 1 base and J lost 5 bases. This CDR3 is CASSLVGGLAGDRDEQYF. CDR3 coding DNA: TGTGCCAGCAGCTTAGTAGGGGGACTAGCGGGAGATCGGGACGAGCAGTACTTC.